This TCR beta chain was sequenced during a study of shared clonotypes between healthy human individuals. The repertoire was sequenced with immunoSEQ multiplex PCR; TCRdb's copy has only in-frame clones and lacks some. The sample comprises some 630,000 clones, approximately 79% of which are singletons, and 1.8% rests with the top ten. Sequencing used memory CD4+ T cells sorted from blood. Indicated subset: CD45RA-negative fraction. This sequence was found in a woman in her 30s in good health.

In DNA form, the CDR3 reads TGTGCCAGCAGCCCCCCCTTCGGGAGGGGCAATGAGCAGTTCTTC. Translation: CASSPPFGRGNEQFF. The chain links TRBV7-2 to TRBJ2-1; 8 bases align to TRBD2. The trim removed 5 bases at V and 6 bases at J, leaving 9 bases unmatched. Germline values: CDR1 SGHTA, CDR2 FQGNSA. This CDR3 spans 15 amino acids. Using reference TRBV7-2 and TRBJ2-1 for the parts outside the CDR3, the full variable domain is GAGVSQSPSNKVTEKGKDVELRCDPISGHTALYWYRQSLGQGLEFLIYFQGNSAPDKSGLPSDRFSAERTGGSVSTLTIQRTQQEDSAVYLCASSPPFGRGNEQFFGPGTRLTVL.